This paragraph covers one T cell receptor beta chain sequence. Antigen unknown. This entry belongs to a study of blood T cells in healthy people across ages. Primed by a sample-barcoded 5' primer and a J-beta primer mix, a second PCR proceeded for roughly 6 to 12 cycles. Every cDNA molecule bore a tag from a template-switch adaptor containing 12 random nucleotides. From the 5' RACE reads, TCRdb called clonotypes with MiXCR, one entry per CDR3 protein. The sample shows roughly 830,000 distinct CDR3 sequences, approximately 65% of them seen only once. General observations from the study: Naive T cell percentage showed a strong correlation with TCR beta diversity. Significant beta diversity loss was already apparent by age approximately 40, declining roughly linearly.

Trimming stripped 1 base from V and 7 bases from J, with 10 bases between. This CDR3 comprises 13 residues. Looked up from germline, CDR1 is SGHTA and CDR2 is FQGNSA. The receptor comes from a man younger than 40 in good health. The material sequenced was blood. V is TRBV7-2 and J is TRBJ1-2, with D possibly TRBD1 on 5 matching bases. CDR3 sequence: CASSLVRDRGYTF. DNA for the CDR3: TGTGCCAGCAGCTTAGTCAGGGATCGTGGCTACACCTTC.